These 11 T cell receptor beta chains came from one sample sequenced in a study of identical twins. TCRdb fed the 5' RACE reads into MiXCR, producing one record per CDR3 protein. The sample has roughly 480,000 distinct CDR3 sequences; 20% to 30% are singletons. The data also belong to a second study, concerning T cells expressing NK-cell markers.

Input material: CD4+ T cells sorted from blood. The receptors were sampled from a woman aged 18-29 years in good health.

This clonotype was counted only a few times. The V and J genes are TRBV19 and TRBJ1-1; 7 positions match TRBD1. The CDR3 is 14 amino acids. Per germline, CDR1 LNHDA and CDR2 SQIVND (reference sequence). The trim removed 6 bases at V and 0 bases at J, leaving 4 bases unmatched. CDR3 nucleotide sequence: TGTGCCAGTAGCGTGGGACAGTTGAACACTGAAGCTTTCTTT. It yields the protein CASSVGQLNTEAFF.

This chain connects TRBV5-5 to TRBJ1-1; D remains ambiguous. Germline lookup yields CDR1 SGHKS and CDR2 YYEKEE (reference sequence). CDR3 size: 14 residues. Trimming stripped 2 bases from V and 3 bases from J, with 11 bases between. The CDR3 region is CASSLVMQYTEAFF. CDR3 bases: TGTGCCAGCAGCTTAGTTATGCAGTACACTGAAGCTTTCTTT.

CDR3 nucleotides: TGCGCCAGCAGCCAATGGACGGGCACAGATACGCAGTATTTT. Protein product: CASSQWTGTDTQYF. The gene calls are TRBV4-1 and TRBJ2-3; D gene unclear. Trimming removed 2 bases at V and 1 base at J, with 7 bases between. The CDR3 has 14 residues. CDR1 and CDR2 from the germline V gene are MGHRA and YSYEKL.

The chain combines TRBV14 with TRBJ1-1; D is uncertain. Germline V gene lookup returns CDR1 SGHDN and CDR2 FVKESK. The CDR3 consists of 13 residues. V lost 0 bases and J 5 bases, leaving 7 bases between the germline ends. The CDR3 DNA reads TGTGCCAGCAGCCAAGAGGTCCGTACTGAAGCTTTCTTT. It yields the protein CASSQEVRTEAFF.

This clonotype was seen only a few times. The chain is built from TRBV20-1 and TRBJ2-1; the D is unclear. Looked up from germline, CDR1 is DFQATT and CDR2 is SNEGSKA (reference sequence). The CDR3 is 12 residues long. The ends were cut back, 6 bases at V and 1 base at J, with 7 bases in the middle. The CDR3 here is CSATKSYNEQFF. CDR3 bases: TGCAGTGCGACGAAATCCTACAATGAGCAGTTCTTC.

This chain uses TRBV7-2 with TRBJ2-2, with 7 bases identical to TRBD1. Germline trimming cut 5 bases from V and 3 bases from J; bases unmatched to any gene: 12. The V gene's germline CDR1 is SGHTA and CDR2 FQGNSA. The CDR3 sequence is 17 residues long. CDR3 DNA: TGTGCCAGCAGCCCCGGGGCTGACAGGGTACACACCGGGGAGCTGTTTTTT. It encodes CASSPGADRVHTGELFF.

The V and J genes are TRBV9 and TRBJ2-7; 10 bases map to TRBD1. The junction had 9 bases not matched to a gene; V was cut back by 4 bases and J by 5 bases. CDR1 SGDLS and CDR2 YYNGEE come from the germline V gene. The CDR3 has 15 amino acids. CDR3 in DNA: TGTGCCAGCAGCCCCCCGGGACAGGGGACCGACGAGCAGTACTTC. It yields the protein CASSPPGQGTDEQYF. The complete variable domain, with remaining parts taken from reference TRBV9 and TRBJ2-7, reads DSGVTQTPKHLITATGQRVTLRCSPRSGDLSVYWYQQSLDQGLQFLIQYYNGEERAKGNILERFSAQQFPDLHSELNLSSLELGDSALYFCASSPPGQGTDEQYFGPGTRLTVT.

There are a few counts of this clonotype. This chain links TRBV20-1 with TRBJ2-3; 13 bases map to TRBD2. With 6 bases clipped from V and 4 bases from J, the junction kept 1 base outside the gene matches. CDR1 and CDR2 (germline): DFQATT, SNEGSKA (reference sequence). CDR3 length: 13 residues. The CDR3 bases are TGCAGTGCCGGACTAGCGGGAGCAGATACGCAGTATTTT. The encoded protein is CSAGLAGADTQYF.

This sequence joins TRBV11-2 and TRBJ1-1; weak D call: TRBD1 (6 bases). The CDR3 totals 14 residues. The germline V and J ends were trimmed by 4 bases and 7 bases, with 16 bases remaining between them. Germline CDR1 and CDR2: SGHAT and FQNNGV. CDR3 sequence: CASSYRGARIEAFF. Here the CDR3 DNA reads TGTGCCAGCAGCTATCGGGGGGCGCGTATTGAAGCTTTCTTT.

This clonotype was observed a few times. The CDR3: CASSRAENSYNEQFF. The CDR3 DNA follows: TGTGCCAGCAGCCGAGCGGAAAACTCCTACAATGAGCAGTTCTTC. The J gene is TRBJ2-1, the V gene TRBV7-2; D may be TRBD2 (5 bases). Trimming removed 5 bases from V and 0 bases from J, with 11 bases in between. CDR1 is SGHTA and CDR2 is FQGNSA in the germline V gene. The CDR3 runs 15 residues. The complete variable domain, with remaining parts taken from reference TRBV7-2 and TRBJ2-1, reads GAGVSQSPSNKVTEKGKDVELRCDPISGHTALYWYRQSLGQGLEFLIYFQGNSAPDKSGLPSDRFSAERTGGSVSTLTIQRTQQEDSAVYLCASSRAENSYNEQFFGPGTRLTVL.

This clonotype was picked up a small number of times. J is TRBJ2-7 and V is TRBV20-1; no clear D gene. CDR3 size: 13 residues. Germline V gene lookup returns CDR1 DFQATT and CDR2 SNEGSKA (reference sequence). The V end lost 2 bases, the J end lost 0 bases, and 8 bases lay between the germline ends. CDR3 nucleotide sequence: TGCAGTGCTAGAACCCCCGCCTCCTACGAGCAGTACTTC. Amino acids: CSARTPASYEQYF.